This T cell receptor (beta chain) was captured in a study of blood T cell repertoires in COVID-19 (dated by TCRdb to 2020 to 2022). Regarding the research as a whole: Samples covering the acute and convalescent phases of COVID-19 were provided by collaborators in the United States, Italy and Spain. The dataset comprised deeply sampled blood TCRbeta repertoires from subjects exposed to, actively infected with, or recovered from COVID-19. A de-identified subject ID, COVID-19 status, age in years and sex were almost always included in the sample metadata. A freely available public database, intended as a resource for researchers studying the immune response to SARS-CoV-2, is where the repertoires were released. HLA class I and class II types, where available, came from metadata supplied by the sample provider rather than from assay-based typing. The samples were drawn from the first 160 participants of the ongoing ImmuneRACE study and from 1,200 or so subjects provided by 6 global collaborators. The material from the prospective study consisted of cDNA or gDNA derived from T cells, B-cell-depleted T cells, or PBMCs.

The immunoSEQ Assay, a bias-controlled multiplex PCR, was used to amplify TCRbeta CDR3 regions from genomic DNA. As for the authors' bioinformatics: Within the assay, amplification of reference gene primers was used to estimate how many nucleated cells each sample contained. To quantify the absolute abundance of each unique TCRbeta CDR3 rearrangement, sequence reads were collapsed and filtered. For each sample, productive Simpson clonality was calculated as the square root of Simpson's diversity index across productive rearrangements. The immuneACCESS repertoire file appears here via TCRdb, limited to in-frame rearrangements. These files lack a portion of the clones; in checked studies, under half of the deficit traces to unresolved V genes, and the cause of the others is not known. V and J calls and clone size are given by that table; D and trimming were obtained from the DNA. Recorded for this sample are approximately 240,000 clones; around 80% of them occurred a single time. Together, the top ten hold less than 6.5% of the sample.

Samples from volunteer blood donors who had recovered from COVID-19 were contributed by a second Seattle source. Each collaborating institution followed its own protocols to collect whole blood in K2EDTA tubes. For TCRbeta analysis, collaborators shipped samples as frozen whole blood, isolated PBMCs, or DNA extracted from either of those sample types. Taken from cysteine to phenylalanine, the CDR3 has 13 residues. The kept DNA is CDR3 alone, 39 bases in frame from the first base. The V and J ends are trimmed by 4 bases and 16 bases, leaving 21 bases between them. The germline V gene encodes CDR1 SGDLS and CDR2 YYNGEE. General study outcomes and caveats: The quantity of clinical and demographic metadata differed by source and by participant and was supplied without curation.

Concerning this clone itself: Its specific antigen is unknown. The input lacks base qualities; no much larger clone sits a single base away.

The sequenced sample consisted of peripheral blood. This TCR derives from a woman in her sixties who had recovered from COVID-19. The chain is encoded by TRBV9 joined to TRBJ1-5, with the D gene too uncertain to name. The DNA reads as follows: TGTGCCAGCAGCACTTCTCCCCTGAGCGTTCAACATTTT. It translates to CASSTSPLSVQHF.